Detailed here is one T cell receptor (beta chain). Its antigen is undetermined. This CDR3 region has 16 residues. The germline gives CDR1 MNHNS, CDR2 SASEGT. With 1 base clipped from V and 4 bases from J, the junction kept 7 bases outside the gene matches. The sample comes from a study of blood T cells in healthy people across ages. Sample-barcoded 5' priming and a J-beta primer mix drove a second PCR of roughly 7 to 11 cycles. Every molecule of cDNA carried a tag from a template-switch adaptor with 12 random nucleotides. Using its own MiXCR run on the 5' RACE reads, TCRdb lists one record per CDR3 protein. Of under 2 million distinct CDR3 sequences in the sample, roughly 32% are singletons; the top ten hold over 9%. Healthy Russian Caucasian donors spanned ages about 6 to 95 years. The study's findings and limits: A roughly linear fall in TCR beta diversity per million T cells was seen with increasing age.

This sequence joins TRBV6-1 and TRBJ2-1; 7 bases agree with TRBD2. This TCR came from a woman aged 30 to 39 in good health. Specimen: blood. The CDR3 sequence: CASSEGPGGGYNEQFF. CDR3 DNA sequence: TGTGCCAGCAGTGAAGGCCCGGGGGGAGGGTACAATGAGCAGTTCTTC.